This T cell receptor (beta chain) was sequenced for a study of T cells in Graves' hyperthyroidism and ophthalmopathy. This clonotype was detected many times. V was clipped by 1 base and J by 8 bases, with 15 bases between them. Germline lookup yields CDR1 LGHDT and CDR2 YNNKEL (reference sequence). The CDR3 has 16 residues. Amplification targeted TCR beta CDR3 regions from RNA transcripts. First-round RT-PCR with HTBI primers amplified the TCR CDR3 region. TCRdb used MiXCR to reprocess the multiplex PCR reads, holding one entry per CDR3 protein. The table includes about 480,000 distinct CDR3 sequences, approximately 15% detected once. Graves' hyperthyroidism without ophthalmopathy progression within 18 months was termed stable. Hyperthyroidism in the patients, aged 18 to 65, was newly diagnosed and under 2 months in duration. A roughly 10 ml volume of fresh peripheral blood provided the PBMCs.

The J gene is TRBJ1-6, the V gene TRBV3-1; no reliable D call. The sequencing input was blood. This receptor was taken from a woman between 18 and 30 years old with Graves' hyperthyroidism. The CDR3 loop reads CASSQGPGRGDSPLHF. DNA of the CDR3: TGTGCCAGCAGCCAAGGCCCGGGCAGAGGTGATTCACCCCTCCACTTT.